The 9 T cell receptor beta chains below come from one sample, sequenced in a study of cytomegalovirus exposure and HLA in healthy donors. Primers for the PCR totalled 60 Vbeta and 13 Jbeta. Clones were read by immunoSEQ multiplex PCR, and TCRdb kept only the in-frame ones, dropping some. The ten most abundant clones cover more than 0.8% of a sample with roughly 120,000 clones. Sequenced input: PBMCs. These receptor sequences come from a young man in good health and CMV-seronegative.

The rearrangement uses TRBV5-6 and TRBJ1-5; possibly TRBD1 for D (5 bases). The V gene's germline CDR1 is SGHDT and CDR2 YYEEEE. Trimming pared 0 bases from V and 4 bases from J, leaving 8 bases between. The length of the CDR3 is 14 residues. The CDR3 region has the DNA TGTGCCAGCAGCTTGGGCGGGGGAAATCAGCCCCAGCATTTT. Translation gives CASSLGGGNQPQHF.

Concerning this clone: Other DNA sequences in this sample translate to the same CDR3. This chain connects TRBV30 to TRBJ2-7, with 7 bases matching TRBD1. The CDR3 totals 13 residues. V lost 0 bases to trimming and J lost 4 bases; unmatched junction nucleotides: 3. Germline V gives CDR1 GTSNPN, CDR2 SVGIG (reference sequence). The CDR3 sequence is CAWSVRTGYEQYF. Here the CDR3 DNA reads TGTGCCTGGAGTGTTCGGACAGGTTACGAGCAGTACTTC.

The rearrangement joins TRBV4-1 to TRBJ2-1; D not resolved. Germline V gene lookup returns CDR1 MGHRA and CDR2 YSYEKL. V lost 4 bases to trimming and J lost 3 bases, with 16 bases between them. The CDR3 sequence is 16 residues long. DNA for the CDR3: TGCGCCAGCAGCCTAACGTCTATACCCATCTACAATGAGCAGTTCTTC. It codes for CASSLTSIPIYNEQFF.

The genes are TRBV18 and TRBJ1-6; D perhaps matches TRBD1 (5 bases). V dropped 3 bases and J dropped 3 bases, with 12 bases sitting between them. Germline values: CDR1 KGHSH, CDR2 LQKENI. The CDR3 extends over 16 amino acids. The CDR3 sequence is CASSPSGRDYNSPLHF. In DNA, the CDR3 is TGTGCCAGCTCACCCTCCGGCAGGGACTATAATTCACCCCTCCACTTT. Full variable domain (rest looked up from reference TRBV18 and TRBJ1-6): NAGVMQNPRHLVRRRGQEARLRCSPMKGHSHVYWYRQLPEEGLKFMVYLQKENIIDESGMPKERFSAEFPKEGPSILRIQQVVRGDSAAYFCASSPSGRDYNSPLHFGNGTRLTVT.

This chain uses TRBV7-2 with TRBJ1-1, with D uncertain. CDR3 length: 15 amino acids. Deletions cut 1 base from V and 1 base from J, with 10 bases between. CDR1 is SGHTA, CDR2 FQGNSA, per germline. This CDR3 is CASSLEAGSNTEAFF. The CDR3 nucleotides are TGTGCCAGCAGCTTAGAGGCAGGATCGAACACTGAAGCTTTCTTT.

The CDR3 loop reads CASTVMGAPMNTEAFF. The CDR3 nucleotides are TGTGCCAGTACCGTTATGGGGGCCCCTATGAACACTGAAGCTTTCTTT. The chain joins TRBV19 to TRBJ1-1, with D perhaps matching TRBD1 (6 bases). Germline assignment: CDR1 LNHDA and CDR2 SQIVND (reference sequence). The CDR3 has 16 residues. Trimming stripped 7 bases from V and 0 bases from J, with 18 bases between.

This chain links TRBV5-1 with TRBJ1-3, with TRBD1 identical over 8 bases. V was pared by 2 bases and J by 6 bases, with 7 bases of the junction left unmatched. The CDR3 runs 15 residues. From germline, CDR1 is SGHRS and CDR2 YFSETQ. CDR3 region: CASSFAGGAVNTIYF. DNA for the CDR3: TGCGCCAGCAGCTTCGCAGGGGGCGCGGTAAACACCATATATTTT.

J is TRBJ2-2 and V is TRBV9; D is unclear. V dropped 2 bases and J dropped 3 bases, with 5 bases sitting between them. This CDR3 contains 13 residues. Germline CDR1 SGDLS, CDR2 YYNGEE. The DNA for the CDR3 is TGTGCCAGCAGCGTGGGCGACACCGGGGAGCTGTTTTTT. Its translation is CASSVGDTGELFF.

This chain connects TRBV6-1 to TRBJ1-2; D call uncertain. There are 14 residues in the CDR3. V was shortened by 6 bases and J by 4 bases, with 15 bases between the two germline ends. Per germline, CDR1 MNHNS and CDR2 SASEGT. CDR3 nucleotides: TGTGCCAGCAGCGGACCCGGAGGTGGCTATGGCTACACCTTC. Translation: CASSGPGGGYGYTF.